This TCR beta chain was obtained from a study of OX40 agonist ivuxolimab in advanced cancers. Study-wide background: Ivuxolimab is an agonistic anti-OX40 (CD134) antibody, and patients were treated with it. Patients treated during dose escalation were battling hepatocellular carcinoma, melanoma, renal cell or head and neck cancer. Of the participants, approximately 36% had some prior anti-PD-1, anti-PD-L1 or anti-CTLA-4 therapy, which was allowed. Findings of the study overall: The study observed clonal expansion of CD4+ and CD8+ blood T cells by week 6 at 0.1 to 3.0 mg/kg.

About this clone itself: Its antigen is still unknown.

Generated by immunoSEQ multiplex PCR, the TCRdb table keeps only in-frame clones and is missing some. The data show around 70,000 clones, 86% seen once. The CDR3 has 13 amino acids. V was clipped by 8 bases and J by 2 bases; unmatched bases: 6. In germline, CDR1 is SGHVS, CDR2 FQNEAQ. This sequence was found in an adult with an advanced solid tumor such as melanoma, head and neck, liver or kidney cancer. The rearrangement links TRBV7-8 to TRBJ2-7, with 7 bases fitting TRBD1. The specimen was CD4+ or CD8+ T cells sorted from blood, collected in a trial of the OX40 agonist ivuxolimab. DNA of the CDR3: TGTGCCAGCGGTGTGGGACAGACCTACGAGCAGTACTTC. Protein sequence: CASGVGQTYEQYF.